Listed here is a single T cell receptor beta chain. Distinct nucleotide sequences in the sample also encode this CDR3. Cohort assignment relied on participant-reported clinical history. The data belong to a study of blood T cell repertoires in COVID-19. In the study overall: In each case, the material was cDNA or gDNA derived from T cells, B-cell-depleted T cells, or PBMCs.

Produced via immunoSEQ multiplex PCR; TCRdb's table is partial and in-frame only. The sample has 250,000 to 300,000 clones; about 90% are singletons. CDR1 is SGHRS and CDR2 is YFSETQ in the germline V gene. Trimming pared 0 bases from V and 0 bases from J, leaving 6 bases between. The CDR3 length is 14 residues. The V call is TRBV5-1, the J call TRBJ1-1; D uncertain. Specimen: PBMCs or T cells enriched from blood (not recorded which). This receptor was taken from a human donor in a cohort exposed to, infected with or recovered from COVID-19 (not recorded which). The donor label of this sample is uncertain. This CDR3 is CASSLEQLNTEAFF. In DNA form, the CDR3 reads TGCGCCAGCAGCTTGGAACAGTTGAACACTGAAGCTTTCTTT.